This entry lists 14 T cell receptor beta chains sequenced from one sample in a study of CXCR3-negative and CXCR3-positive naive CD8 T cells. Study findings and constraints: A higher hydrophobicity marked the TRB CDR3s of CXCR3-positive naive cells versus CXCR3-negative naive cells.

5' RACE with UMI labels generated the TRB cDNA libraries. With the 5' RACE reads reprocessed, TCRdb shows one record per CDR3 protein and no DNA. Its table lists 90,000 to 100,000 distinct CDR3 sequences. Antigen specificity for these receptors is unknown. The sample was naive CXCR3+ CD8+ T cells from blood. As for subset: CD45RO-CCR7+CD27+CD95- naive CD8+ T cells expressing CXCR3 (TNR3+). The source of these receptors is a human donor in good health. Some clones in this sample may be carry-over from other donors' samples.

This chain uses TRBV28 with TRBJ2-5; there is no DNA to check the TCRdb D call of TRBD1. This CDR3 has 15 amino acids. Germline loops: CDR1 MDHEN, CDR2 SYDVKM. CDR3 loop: CASSFLTGGGETQYF.

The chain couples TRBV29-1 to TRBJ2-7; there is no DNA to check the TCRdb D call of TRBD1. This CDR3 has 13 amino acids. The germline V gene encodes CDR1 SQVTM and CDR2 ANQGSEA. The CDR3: CSVEKQESIEQYF.

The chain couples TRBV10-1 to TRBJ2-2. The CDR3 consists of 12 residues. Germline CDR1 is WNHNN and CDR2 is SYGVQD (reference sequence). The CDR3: CASRKITGELFF.

CDR3 loop: CASSPGQTYEQYF. This chain joins TRBV19 and TRBJ2-7; the D call of TRBD1 rests on TCRdb alone, since no DNA is present to check it. CDR1 is LNHDA and CDR2 is SQIVND in the germline V gene (reference sequence). The CDR3 is 13 residues long.

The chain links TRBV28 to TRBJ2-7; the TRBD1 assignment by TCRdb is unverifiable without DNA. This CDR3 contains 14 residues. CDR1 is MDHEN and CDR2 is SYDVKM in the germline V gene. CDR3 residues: CASTAGTEVYEQYF.

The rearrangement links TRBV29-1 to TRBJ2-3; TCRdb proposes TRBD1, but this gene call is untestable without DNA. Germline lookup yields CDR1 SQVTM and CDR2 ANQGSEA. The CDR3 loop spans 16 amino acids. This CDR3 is CSVDATARLRTDTQYF.

The CDR3 loop reads CSVRTKEKLFF. The chain employs TRBV20-1 and TRBJ1-4. Germline CDR1 DFQATT, CDR2 SNEGSKA (reference sequence). CDR3 length: 11 amino acids.

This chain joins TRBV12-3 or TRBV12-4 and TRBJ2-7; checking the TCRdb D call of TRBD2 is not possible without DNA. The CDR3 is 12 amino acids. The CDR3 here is CASGGDSYEQYF.

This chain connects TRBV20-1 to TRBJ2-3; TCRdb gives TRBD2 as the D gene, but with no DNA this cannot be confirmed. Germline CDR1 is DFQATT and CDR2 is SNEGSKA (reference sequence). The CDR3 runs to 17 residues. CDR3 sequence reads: CSARPGGLAGLTDTQYF.

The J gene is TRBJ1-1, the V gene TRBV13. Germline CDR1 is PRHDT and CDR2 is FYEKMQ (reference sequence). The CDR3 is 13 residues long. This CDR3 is CASSLVGNTEAFF.

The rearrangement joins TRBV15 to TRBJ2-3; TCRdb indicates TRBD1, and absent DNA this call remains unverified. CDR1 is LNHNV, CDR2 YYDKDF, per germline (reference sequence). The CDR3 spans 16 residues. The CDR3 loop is CATSRNPDGYTDTQYF.

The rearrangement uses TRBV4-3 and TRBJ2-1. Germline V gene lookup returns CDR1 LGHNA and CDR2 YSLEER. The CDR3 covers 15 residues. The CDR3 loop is CASSQDLGTSNEQFF.

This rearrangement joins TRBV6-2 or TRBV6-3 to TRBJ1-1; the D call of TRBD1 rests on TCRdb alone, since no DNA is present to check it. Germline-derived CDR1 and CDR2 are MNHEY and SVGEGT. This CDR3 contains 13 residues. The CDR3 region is CASSYQGLTEAFF.

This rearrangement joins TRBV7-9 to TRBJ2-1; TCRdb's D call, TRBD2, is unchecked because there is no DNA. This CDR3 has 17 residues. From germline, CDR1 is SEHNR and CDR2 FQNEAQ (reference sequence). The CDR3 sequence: CASSLGSTSPTYNEQFF. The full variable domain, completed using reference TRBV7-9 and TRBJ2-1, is DTGVSQNPRHKITKRGQNVTFRCDPISEHNRLYWYRQTLGQGPEFLTYFQNEAQLEKSRLLSDRFSAERPKGSFSTLEIQRTEQGDSAMYLCASSLGSTSPTYNEQFFGPGTRLTVL.